The 31 T cell receptor beta chains below were found in one sample sequenced in a study of early T cells in non-severe SARS-CoV-2 infection. TCRdb analysed the 5' RACE reads with MiXCR anew, one entry per CDR3 protein. The table has over 30,000 distinct CDR3 sequences, around 5.8% seen once. Sequenced: whole blood. The receptor set was obtained from an adult who was a healthcare worker with PCR-confirmed SARS-CoV-2 infection or an uninfected control (not recorded which).

This clonotype was counted ten times or more. This chain joins TRBV19 and TRBJ2-1, with D unclear. V lost 0 bases to trimming and J lost 7 bases, with 7 bases between them. The CDR3 loop spans 13 amino acids. Germline V lookup: CDR1 LNHDA, CDR2 SQIVND (reference sequence). The CDR3 is CASSIDWANEQFF. CDR3 bases: TGTGCCAGTAGTATAGATTGGGCTAATGAGCAGTTCTTC.

This clonotype was seen at least ten times. This sequence joins TRBV24-1 and TRBJ2-3; 7 bases are a match to TRBD1. CDR3 length equals 14 residues. V lost 7 bases and J lost 7; bases outside the gene matches: 10. Germline V gene data show CDR1 as KGHDR and CDR2 as SFDVKD. The CDR3 reads CATSRDSTRNTQYF. The CDR3 nucleotides are TGTGCCACCAGCCGGGACAGCACGCGGAATACGCAGTATTTT.

This clonotype was recorded many times. This chain uses TRBV28 with TRBJ1-1; D is perhaps TRBD1 (6 bases). The CDR3 runs 12 residues. CDR1 and CDR2 (germline): MDHEN, SYDVKM. With 2 bases removed from V and 10 bases from J, the gap between germline ends came to 11 bases. CDR3: CASSLRGFRAFF. The CDR3 nucleotides are TGTGCCAGCAGTTTAAGGGGGTTTAGAGCTTTCTTT.

At least ten counts were recorded for this clonotype. V usage is TRBV29-1 and J usage is TRBJ1-1, with a possible D match to TRBD1 (5 bases). The CDR3 sequence is 14 residues long. V was pared by 1 base and J by 2 bases, with 11 bases between. Germline loops: CDR1 SQVTM, CDR2 ANQGSEA. CDR3 in amino acids: CSVEGGWANTEAFF. DNA of the CDR3: TGCAGCGTTGAAGGGGGGTGGGCCAACACTGAAGCTTTCTTT.

This clonotype was counted many times. This rearrangement joins TRBV20-1 to TRBJ2-2; D gene ambiguous. Trimming removed 3 bases from V and 5 bases from J, with 7 bases in between. Germline loops: CDR1 DFQATT, CDR2 SNEGSKA (reference sequence). The CDR3 is 12 residues long. The CDR3 loop reads CSASLKTGELFF. In nucleotides, the CDR3 is TGCAGTGCTAGTCTCAAGACCGGGGAGCTGTTTTTT.

This clonotype was seen many times. This chain joins TRBV20-1 and TRBJ1-6; possible D gene TRBD1, 5 bases. V lost 0 bases and J lost 9, with 12 bases in between. Per germline, CDR1 DFQATT and CDR2 SNEGSKA (reference sequence). The CDR3 sequence is 14 residues long. CDR3 residues: CSARDEGRSSPLHF. In DNA, the CDR3 is TGCAGTGCTAGAGATGAGGGGAGAAGTTCACCCCTCCACTTT.

The chain links TRBV24-1 to TRBJ2-1; 8 bases line up with TRBD2. Per germline, CDR1 KGHDR and CDR2 SFDVKD. CDR3 length equals 18 residues. Trimming cost V 3 bases and J 3 bases; bases outside gene matches: 12. The CDR3 loop is CATSDPGGPGGIYNEQFF. The CDR3 coding sequence is TGTGCCACCAGTGATCCGGGCGGTCCGGGAGGGATCTACAATGAGCAGTTCTTC.

This clonotype was picked up many times. The rearrangement joins TRBV5-1 to TRBJ1-1; tentative D call: TRBD1 (6 bases). The CDR3 length is 14 residues. The ends were cut back, 3 bases at V and 1 base at J, with 10 bases in the middle. Germline V gene lookup returns CDR1 SGHRS and CDR2 YFSETQ. The CDR3 spells CASSWGAQNTEAFF. The CDR3 nucleotides read TGCGCCAGCAGCTGGGGGGCCCAGAACACTGAAGCTTTCTTT.

The CDR3 region is CASSRLGLAVDNEQFF. For the CDR3, the DNA is TGCGCCAGCAGCCGACTGGGACTAGCGGTAGACAATGAGCAGTTCTTC. This chain joins TRBV5-1 and TRBJ2-1; the match to TRBD2 covers 11 bases. The V gene end was trimmed by 4 bases and the J gene end by 5 bases; junction bases not matched to a gene: 8. In germline, CDR1 is SGHRS, CDR2 YFSETQ. The CDR3 is 16 residues long.

This clonotype appeared many times. The chain uses TRBV11-3 and TRBJ2-1, with 7 bases identical to TRBD1. The V gene end was trimmed by 5 bases and the J gene end by 5 bases; junction bases not matched to a gene: 9. The CDR3 is 15 residues long. CDR1 is SGHNT and CDR2 is YENEEA in the germline V gene. The CDR3 loop is CASSPRTGFDNEQFF. CDR3 sequence (DNA): TGTGCCAGCAGCCCTAGGACAGGATTCGACAATGAGCAGTTCTTC.

This clonotype was seen repeatedly, ten times or more. V gene TRBV28 combines with J gene TRBJ2-4; 8 bases are shared with TRBD1. V lost 5 bases, J lost 7 bases, and 13 bases stayed unmatched. Germline assignment: CDR1 MDHEN and CDR2 SYDVKM. This CDR3 is built from 16 residues. CDR3 coding DNA: TGTGCCAGCAGTCCGAGACAGGGGATGACTGGCAACATTCAGTACTTC. This translates into CASSPRQGMTGNIQYF.

This clonotype was recorded at least ten times. V usage is TRBV25-1 and J usage is TRBJ2-1; 8 bases are a match to TRBD1. Trimming cost V 4 bases and J 7 bases; bases outside gene matches: 3. This CDR3 has 13 residues. The germline CDR1 and CDR2 sequences are MGHDK and SYGVNS. In nucleotides, the CDR3 is TGTGCCAGCAGTGGAGACAGGGGTAATGAGCAGTTCTTC. This codes for CASSGDRGNEQFF.

About this clonotype: A much more abundant neighbour one base away suggests this may be a read error. The rearrangement uses TRBV7-9 and TRBJ1-1; perhaps TRBD1 as D (5 bases). Germline loops: CDR1 SEHNR, CDR2 FQNEAQ (reference sequence). The CDR3 sequence is 15 residues long. V was clipped by 11 bases and J by 5 bases, with 24 bases between them. CDR3 region: CACDDQVPGGTEAFF. DNA of the CDR3: TGTGCCTGCGACGACCAAGTTCCGGGGGGTACTGAAGCTTTCTTT.

This clonotype has at least ten counts. This chain links TRBV4-1 with TRBJ2-5, with a tentative D call TRBD2 (6 bases). With 4 bases removed from V and 4 bases from J, the gap between germline ends came to 13 bases. Per germline, CDR1 MGHRA and CDR2 YSYEKL. The CDR3 covers 14 residues. CDR3 sequence (DNA): TGCGCCAGCAGCCGAGTTAGCGGAGGAGAGACCCAGTACTTC. Translating gives CASSRVSGGETQYF.

The chain joins TRBV6-6 to TRBJ2-7; D is perhaps TRBD1 (5 bases). This CDR3 spans 14 amino acids. CDR1 and CDR2 (germline): MNHNY, SVGAGI (reference sequence). V lost 5 bases and J 2 bases, leaving 13 bases between the germline ends. The CDR3 DNA follows: TGTGCCAGCAGTCCGAGATCCAGGGCCTACGAGCAGTACGTC. It codes for CASSPRSRAYEQYV.

This clonotype has ten or more counts. The rearrangement links TRBV3-1 to TRBJ1-1, with D possibly TRBD1 on 5 matching bases. The germline V and J ends were trimmed by 1 base and 6 bases, with 12 bases remaining between them. Looked up from germline, CDR1 is LGHDT and CDR2 is YNNKEL (reference sequence). The CDR3 length is 14 residues. CDR3 DNA: TGTGCCAGCAGCCAAGTCGTGGGGCTCCCTGAAGCTTTCTTT. The encoded protein is CASSQVVGLPEAFF.

This clonotype was seen many times. J is TRBJ2-7 and V is TRBV4-1; TRBD1 matches at 12 bases. V lost 4 bases, J lost 7 bases, and 5 bases stayed unmatched. Germline V gene lookup returns CDR1 MGHRA and CDR2 YSYEKL. This CDR3 has 14 amino acids. CDR3 region: CASSRGQGAWEQYF. In nucleotides, the CDR3 is TGCGCCAGCAGCCGGGGACAGGGGGCGTGGGAGCAGTACTTC.

This clonotype was recorded at least ten times. The rearrangement joins TRBV28 to TRBJ2-7; either TRBD1 or TRBD2 may supply D (5 bases each). The CDR3 runs to 15 residues. The V and J ends lost 3 bases and 6 bases respectively, with 18 bases between them. Germline CDR1 MDHEN, CDR2 SYDVKM. CDR3 sequence reads: CASSLINAPGTEQYF. The DNA of the CDR3 is TGTGCCAGCAGTTTGATAAACGCGCCGGGGACCGAGCAGTACTTC. The variable domain in full, with the rest retrieved from reference TRBV28 and TRBJ2-7, is DVKVTQSSRYLVKRTGEKVFLECVQDMDHENMFWYRQDPGLGLRLIYFSYDVKMKEKGDIPEGYSVSREKKERFSLILESASTNQTSMYLCASSLINAPGTEQYFGPGTRLTVT.

A few counts support this clonotype. The chain carries TRBV19 and TRBJ2-2; 7 nucleotides agree with TRBD2. CDR3 length: 18 residues. With 7 bases clipped from V and 4 bases from J, the junction kept 18 bases outside the gene matches. CDR1 and CDR2 (germline): LNHDA, SQIVND (reference sequence). CDR3 sequence (DNA): TGTGCCAGTACGCGCAACTTCTTGGCGGGAGAGGTCACCGGGGAGCTGTTTTTT. This sequence encodes CASTRNFLAGEVTGELFF.

This clonotype has at least ten counts. V is TRBV21-1 and J is TRBJ1-5. TRBV21-1 is an annotated pseudogene. This CDR3 has 12 amino acids. Here the CDR3 DNA reads TGTGCCAGCAGCAGGGAAGGTCAGCCCCAGCATTTT. Its translation is CASSREGQPQHF.

The table lists this clonotype with many counts. The rearrangement uses TRBV12-3 or TRBV12-4 and TRBJ2-5, with no clear D. The CDR3 totals 13 residues. Trimming left V 7 bases short and J 5 bases short, with 14 bases between. The CDR3 sequence is CASTSGVTETQYF. CDR3 bases: TGTGCCAGCACCTCAGGCGTCACGGAGACCCAGTACTTC.

This clonotype has ten or more counts. The chain joins TRBV7-2 to TRBJ2-2; 9 nucleotides match TRBD2. The CDR3 is 16 residues long. V gave up 1 base and J gave up 3 bases; unmatched junction bases: 3. Per the germline V gene, CDR1 is SGHTA and CDR2 is FQGNSA. CDR3 protein: CASSLVAGGYTGELFF. The CDR3 DNA is TGTGCCAGCAGCTTAGTTGCGGGAGGGTACACCGGGGAGCTGTTTTTT.

This clonotype was seen repeatedly, ten times or more. V is TRBV7-2 and J is TRBJ2-5, with D maybe TRBD2 (6 bases). This CDR3 contains 14 residues. V shed 3 bases and J shed 4 bases, with 12 bases lying between them. CDR1 is SGHTA and CDR2 is FQGNSA in the germline V gene. The CDR3 nucleotides are TGTGCCAGCAGCTTGGCGGGATACGCAGAGACCCAGTACTTC. The encoded protein is CASSLAGYAETQYF.

This clonotype was detected ten times or more. The chain uses TRBV7-9 and TRBJ2-7, with a tentative D call TRBD1 (6 bases). This CDR3 contains 13 residues. Germline CDR1 reads SEHNR; CDR2 reads FQNEAQ (reference sequence). The ends were cut back, 4 bases at V and 2 bases at J, with 9 bases in the middle. This CDR3 is CASSSWGPYEQYF. The CDR3 DNA reads TGTGCCAGCAGCTCTTGGGGGCCCTACGAGCAGTACTTC.

This clonotype came up many times. The rearrangement uses TRBV5-1 and TRBJ2-5; TRBD2 might be the D (5 bases). V lost 4 bases and J 2 bases, leaving 9 bases between the germline ends. CDR3 length equals 13 residues. Germline V gene data show CDR1 as SGHRS and CDR2 as YFSETQ. The CDR3 protein is CASSPGSQETQYF. CDR3 coding DNA: TGCGCCAGCAGCCCGGGGTCGCAAGAGACCCAGTACTTC.

This clonotype was observed many times. The V gene is TRBV27, the J gene TRBJ2-1; TRBD2 aligns across 8 bases. Germline V gene data show CDR1 as MNHEY and CDR2 as SMNVEV (reference sequence). This CDR3 contains 16 residues. After removal of 1 base from V and 6 bases from J, the junction contained 8 bases not matched to a gene. CDR3 region: CASSLLRLAGGNEQFF. The DNA of the CDR3 is TGTGCCAGCAGTTTATTGAGGCTAGCGGGTGGCAATGAGCAGTTCTTC.

Relative to its sample, this clonotype is medium-sized. The chain uses TRBV5-1 and TRBJ2-3; maybe TRBD1 (6 bases). This CDR3 comprises 15 residues. With 5 bases removed from V and 3 bases from J, the gap between germline ends came to 16 bases. Germline V gives CDR1 SGHRS, CDR2 YFSETQ. Written as DNA, the CDR3 is TGCGCCAGCAGGAACTTACAGGGAAGAACAGATACGCAGTATTTT. It encodes CASRNLQGRTDTQYF.

This clonotype was counted ten times or more. The V gene is TRBV2, the J gene TRBJ1-1; 7 bases align to TRBD1. The CDR3 contains 14 residues. Trimming took 7 bases from V and 0 from J; bases not matched to a gene: 5. The germline V gene encodes CDR1 SNHLY and CDR2 FYNNEI. The CDR3 loop reads CASTTDRMNTEAFF. The DNA of the CDR3 is TGTGCCAGCACCACGGACAGGATGAACACTGAAGCTTTCTTT.

This clonotype was detected many times. The V and J genes are TRBV7-9 and TRBJ2-5; no firm D call. From germline, CDR1 is SEHNR and CDR2 FQNEAQ (reference sequence). This CDR3 spans 17 amino acids. V lost 4 bases and J lost 1, with 19 bases in between. CDR3 nucleotides: TGTGCCAGCAGCTCTGGTGTAGTAGGTAGCTTCCAAGAGACCCAGTACTTC. Protein sequence: CASSSGVVGSFQETQYF.

This clonotype was detected ten times or more. V gene TRBV5-1 combines with J gene TRBJ1-1, with 7 nucleotides matching TRBD1. With V trimmed by 0 bases and J by 1 base, 3 bases remained unmatched. The CDR3 spans 15 residues. From germline, CDR1 is SGHRS and CDR2 YFSETQ. CDR3 protein: CASSLGDSRNTEAFF. The CDR3 DNA sequence: TGCGCCAGCAGCTTGGGGGACAGCCGGAACACTGAAGCTTTCTTT.

This clonotype was seen at least ten times. The chain has TRBV11-3 and TRBJ2-1; 8 nucleotides match TRBD2. The ends lost 6 bases at V and 0 bases at J; junction bases unmatched: 7. The germline V gene has CDR1 SGHNT and CDR2 YENEEA. The CDR3 sequence is 16 residues long. CDR3 nucleotides: TGTGCCAGCAGAGTCAATAGCGGGGTCTCCTACAATGAGCAGTTCTTC. Translating it yields CASRVNSGVSYNEQFF.